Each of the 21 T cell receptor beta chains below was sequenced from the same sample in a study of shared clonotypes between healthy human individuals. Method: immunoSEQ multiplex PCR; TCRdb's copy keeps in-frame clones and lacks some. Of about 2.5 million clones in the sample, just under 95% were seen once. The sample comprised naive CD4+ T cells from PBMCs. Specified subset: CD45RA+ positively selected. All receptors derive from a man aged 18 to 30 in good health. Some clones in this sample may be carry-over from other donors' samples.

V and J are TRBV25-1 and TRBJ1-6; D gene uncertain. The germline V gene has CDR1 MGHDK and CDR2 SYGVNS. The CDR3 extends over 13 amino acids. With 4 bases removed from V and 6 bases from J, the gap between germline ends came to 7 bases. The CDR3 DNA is TGTGCCAGCAGTGTTCCTGGTAATTCACCCCTCCACTTT. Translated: CASSVPGNSPLHF. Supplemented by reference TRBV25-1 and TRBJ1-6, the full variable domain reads EADIYQTPRYLVIGTGKKITLECSQTMGHDKMYWYQQDPGMELHLIHYSYGVNSTEKGDLSSESTVSRIRTEHFPLTLESARPSHTSQYLCASSVPGNSPLHFGNGTRLTVT.

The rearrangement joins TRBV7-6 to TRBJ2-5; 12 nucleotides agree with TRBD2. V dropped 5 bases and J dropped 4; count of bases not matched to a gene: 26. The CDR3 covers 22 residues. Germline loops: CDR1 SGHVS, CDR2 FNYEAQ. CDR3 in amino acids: CASSQGRGSGLAGLRPGETQYF. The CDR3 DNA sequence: TGTGCCAGCAGCCAAGGGAGGGGCAGCGGACTAGCGGGACTTCGGCCCGGAGAGACCCAGTACTTC.

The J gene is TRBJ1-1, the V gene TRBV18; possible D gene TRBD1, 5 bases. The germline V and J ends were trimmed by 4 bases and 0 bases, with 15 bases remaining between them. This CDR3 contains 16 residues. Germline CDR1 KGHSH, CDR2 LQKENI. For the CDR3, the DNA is TGTGCCAGCTCACAGGGGCAGTACTTAATGAACACTGAAGCTTTCTTT. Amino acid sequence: CASSQGQYLMNTEAFF.

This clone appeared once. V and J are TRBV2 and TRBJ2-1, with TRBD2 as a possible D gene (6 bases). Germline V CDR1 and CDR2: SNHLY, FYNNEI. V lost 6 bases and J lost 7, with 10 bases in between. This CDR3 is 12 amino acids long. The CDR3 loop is CASSGSGNEQFF. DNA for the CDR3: TGTGCCAGCAGCGGGAGTGGGAATGAGCAGTTCTTC.

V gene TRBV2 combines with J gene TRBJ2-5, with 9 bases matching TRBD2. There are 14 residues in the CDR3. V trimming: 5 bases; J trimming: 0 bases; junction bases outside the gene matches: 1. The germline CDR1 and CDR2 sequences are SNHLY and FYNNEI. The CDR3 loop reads CASSSGRNQETQYF. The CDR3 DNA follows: TGTGCCAGCAGTAGCGGGAGGAACCAAGAGACCCAGTACTTC. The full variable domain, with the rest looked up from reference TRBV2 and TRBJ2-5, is EPEVTQTPSHQVTQMGQEVILRCVPISNHLYFYWYRQILGQKVEFLVSFYNNEISEKSEIFDDQFSVERPDGSNFTLKIRSTKLEDSAMYFCASSSGRNQETQYFGPGTRLLVL.

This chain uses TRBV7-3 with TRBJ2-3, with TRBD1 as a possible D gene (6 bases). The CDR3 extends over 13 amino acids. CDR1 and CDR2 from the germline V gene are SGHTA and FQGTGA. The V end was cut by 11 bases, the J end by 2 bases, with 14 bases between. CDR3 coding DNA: TGTGCCTCCTCGGACAGATCCACAGATACGCAGTATTTT. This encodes CASSDRSTDTQYF.

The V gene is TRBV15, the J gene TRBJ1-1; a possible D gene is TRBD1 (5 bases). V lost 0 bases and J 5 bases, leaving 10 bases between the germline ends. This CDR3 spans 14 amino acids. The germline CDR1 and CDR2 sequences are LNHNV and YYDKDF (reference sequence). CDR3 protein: CATSRENGGTEAFF. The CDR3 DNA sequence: TGTGCCACCAGCAGAGAGAACGGGGGGACTGAAGCTTTCTTT.

This CDR3 is CASMSLSRASGADTQYF. The CDR3 coding sequence is TGTGCCAGCATGAGTTTAAGTAGGGCTAGCGGAGCAGATACGCAGTATTTT. The chain combines TRBV28 with TRBJ2-3; 7 bases are a match to TRBD2. V shed 7 bases and J 4 bases; nucleotides not matched to a gene: 17. CDR3 length equals 17 residues. Germline CDR1 and CDR2: MDHEN and SYDVKM.

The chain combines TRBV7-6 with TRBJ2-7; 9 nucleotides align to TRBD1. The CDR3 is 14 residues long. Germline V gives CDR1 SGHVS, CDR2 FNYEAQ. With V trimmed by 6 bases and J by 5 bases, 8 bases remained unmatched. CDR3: CASSTGQGTNEQYF. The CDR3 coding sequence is TGTGCCAGCAGTACGGGACAGGGAACCAACGAGCAGTACTTC.

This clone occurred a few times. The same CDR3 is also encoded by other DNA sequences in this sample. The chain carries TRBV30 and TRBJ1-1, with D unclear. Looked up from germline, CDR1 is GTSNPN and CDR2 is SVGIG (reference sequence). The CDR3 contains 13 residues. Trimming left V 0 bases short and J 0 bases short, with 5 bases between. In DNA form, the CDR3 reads TGTGCCTGGAGTGTACAGTTGAACACTGAAGCTTTCTTT. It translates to CAWSVQLNTEAFF.

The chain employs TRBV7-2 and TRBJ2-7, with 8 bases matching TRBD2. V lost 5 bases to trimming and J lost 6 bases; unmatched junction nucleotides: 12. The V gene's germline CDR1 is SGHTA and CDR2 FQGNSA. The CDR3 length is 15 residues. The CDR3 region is CASSTTAGTSSEQYF. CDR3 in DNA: TGTGCCAGCAGCACCACGGCGGGGACTAGTTCCGAGCAGTACTTC.

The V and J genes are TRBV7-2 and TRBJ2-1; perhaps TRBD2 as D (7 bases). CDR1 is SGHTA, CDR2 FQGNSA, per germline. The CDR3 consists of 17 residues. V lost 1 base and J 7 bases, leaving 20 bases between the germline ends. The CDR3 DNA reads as TGTGCCAGCAGCTTAGTGGGGCTAGCGGTGAGGGGGAATGAGCAGTTCTTC. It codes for CASSLVGLAVRGNEQFF.

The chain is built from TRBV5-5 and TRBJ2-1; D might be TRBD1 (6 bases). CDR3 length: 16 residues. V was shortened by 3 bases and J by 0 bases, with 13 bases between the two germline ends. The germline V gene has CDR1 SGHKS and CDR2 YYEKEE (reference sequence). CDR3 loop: CASSWPGQRSYNEQFF. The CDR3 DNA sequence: TGTGCCAGCAGCTGGCCGGGACAACGCTCCTACAATGAGCAGTTCTTC.

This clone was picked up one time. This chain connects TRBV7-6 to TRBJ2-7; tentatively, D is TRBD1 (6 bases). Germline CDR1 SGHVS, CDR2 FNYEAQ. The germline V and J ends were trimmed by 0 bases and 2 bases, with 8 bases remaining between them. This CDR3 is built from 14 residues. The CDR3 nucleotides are TGTGCCAGCAGCTTAGCCAGGGGACCCTACGAGCAGTACTTC. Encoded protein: CASSLARGPYEQYF.

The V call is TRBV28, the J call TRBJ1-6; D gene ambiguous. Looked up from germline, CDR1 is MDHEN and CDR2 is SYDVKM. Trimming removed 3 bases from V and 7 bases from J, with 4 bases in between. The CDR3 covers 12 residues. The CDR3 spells CASSLENSPLHF. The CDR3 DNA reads TGTGCCAGCAGTTTGGAGAATTCACCCCTCCACTTT. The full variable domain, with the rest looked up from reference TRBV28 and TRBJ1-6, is DVKVTQSSRYLVKRTGEKVFLECVQDMDHENMFWYRQDPGLGLRLIYFSYDVKMKEKGDIPEGYSVSREKKERFSLILESASTNQTSMYLCASSLENSPLHFGNGTRLTVT.

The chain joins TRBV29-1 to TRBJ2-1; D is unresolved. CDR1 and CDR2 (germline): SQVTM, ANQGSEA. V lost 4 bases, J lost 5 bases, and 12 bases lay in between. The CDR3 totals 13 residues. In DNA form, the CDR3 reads TGCAGCGTTGTATGGGTCGCCCACAATGAGCAGTTCTTC. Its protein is CSVVWVAHNEQFF.

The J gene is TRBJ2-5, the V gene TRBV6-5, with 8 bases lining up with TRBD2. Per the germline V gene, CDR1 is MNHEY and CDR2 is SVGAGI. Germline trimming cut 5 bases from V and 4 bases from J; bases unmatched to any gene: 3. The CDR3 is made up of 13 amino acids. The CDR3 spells CASSEAGVETQYF. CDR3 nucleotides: TGTGCCAGCAGTGAAGCGGGAGTAGAGACCCAGTACTTC.

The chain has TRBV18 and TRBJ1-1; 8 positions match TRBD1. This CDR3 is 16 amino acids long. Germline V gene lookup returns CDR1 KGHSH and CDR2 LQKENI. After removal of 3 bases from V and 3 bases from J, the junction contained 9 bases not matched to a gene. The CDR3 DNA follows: TGTGCCAGCTCACCCAGGGGGCGAAGGACGGACACTGAAGCTTTCTTT. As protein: CASSPRGRRTDTEAFF.

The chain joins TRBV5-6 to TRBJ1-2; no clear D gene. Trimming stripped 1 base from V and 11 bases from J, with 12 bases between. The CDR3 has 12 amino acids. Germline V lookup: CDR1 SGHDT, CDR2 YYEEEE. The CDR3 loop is CASSLFMARYTF. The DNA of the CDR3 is TGTGCCAGCAGCTTGTTTATGGCCCGTTACACCTTC.

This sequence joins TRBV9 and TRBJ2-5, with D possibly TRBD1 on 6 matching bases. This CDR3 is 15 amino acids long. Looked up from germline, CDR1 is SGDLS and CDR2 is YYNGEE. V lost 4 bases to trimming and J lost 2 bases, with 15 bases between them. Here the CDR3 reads CASSLQTGPQETQYF. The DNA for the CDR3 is TGTGCCAGCAGCCTCCAGACAGGACCACAAGAGACCCAGTACTTC. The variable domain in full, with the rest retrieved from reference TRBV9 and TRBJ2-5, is DSGVTQTPKHLITATGQRVTLRCSPRSGDLSVYWYQQSLDQGLQFLIQYYNGEERAKGNILERFSAQQFPDLHSELNLSSLELGDSALYFCASSLQTGPQETQYFGPGTRLLVL.

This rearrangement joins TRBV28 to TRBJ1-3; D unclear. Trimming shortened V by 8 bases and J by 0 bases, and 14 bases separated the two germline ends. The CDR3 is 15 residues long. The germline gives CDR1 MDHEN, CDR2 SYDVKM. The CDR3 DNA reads TGTGCCAGCGGCCAGGTCCCCTACTCTGGAAACACCATATATTTT. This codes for CASGQVPYSGNTIYF.